The 12 T cell receptor beta chains reported below all come from one sample, sequenced in a study of T cells in Graves' hyperthyroidism and ophthalmopathy. TCR beta CDR3 regions were amplified from RNA. In the first-round RT-PCR of the TCR CDR3, the HTBI primer set was used. One entry per CDR3 protein, called by TCRdb with MiXCR from the multiplex PCR reads. The sample holds fewer than 350,000 distinct CDR3 sequences; 15% to 20% are singletons and the top ten take 15%. Material for sequencing was blood. Receptor source: a woman aged 40 to 50 with Graves' ophthalmopathy.

At least ten counts were recorded for this clonotype. V gene TRBV20-1 combines with J gene TRBJ1-5; no clear D gene. The CDR3 runs to 12 residues. Between the trimmed V and J ends, which lost 6 bases and 4 bases, there was a span of 10 bases. The germline gives CDR1 DFQATT, CDR2 SNEGSKA (reference sequence). The CDR3 loop reads CSAEDGNQPQHF. The CDR3, as DNA: TGCAGTGCGGAGGACGGAAATCAGCCCCAGCATTTT.

The table lists this clonotype with many counts. A junction end diverges from the germline sequence, so it may reflect a read error. CDR3 sequence (DNA): TGTGCCCGGAGTGTACTGGACACGGGGGGCTACACCTTC. Its translation: CARSVLDTGGYTF. This chain links TRBV30 with TRBJ1-2; tentative D call: TRBD1 (5 bases). This CDR3 contains 13 residues. Germline CDR1 reads GTSNPN; CDR2 reads SVGIG (reference sequence).

This clonotype was detected many times. The rearrangement links TRBV27 to TRBJ2-6; D unclear. The germline CDR1 and CDR2 sequences are MNHEY and SMNVEV (reference sequence). The CDR3 runs 14 residues. Trimming took 0 bases from V and 4 from J, leaving 4 bases between them. Here the CDR3 DNA reads TGTGCCAGCAGTTTATCCTACGGGGCCAACGTCCTGACTTTC. Its translation: CASSLSYGANVLTF.

Many counts were recorded for this clonotype. The genes are TRBV5-1 and TRBJ2-5, with 11 bases lining up with TRBD2. Germline V gives CDR1 SGHRS, CDR2 YFSETQ. V lost 4 bases to trimming and J lost 6 bases; unmatched junction nucleotides: 11. The CDR3 has 16 residues. The CDR3 region has the DNA TGCGCCAGCAGCCATAGCGGGAGGGCTACGGGGAAGACCCAGTACTTC. Amino acid sequence: CASSHSGRATGKTQYF.

Only a few counts were recorded for this clonotype. The chain couples TRBV30 to TRBJ2-7; 9 bases agree with TRBD2. The germline V gene encodes CDR1 GTSNPN and CDR2 SVGIG (reference sequence). The ends lost 3 bases at V and 3 bases at J; junction bases unmatched: 6. There are 14 residues in the CDR3. CDR3 loop: CAWSAGGPGYEQYF. The DNA for the CDR3 is TGTGCCTGGAGCGCGGGAGGGCCTGGCTACGAGCAGTACTTC. Based on the CDR3 plus reference TRBV30 and TRBJ2-7, the full variable domain is SQTIHQWPATLVQPVGSPLSLECTVEGTSNPNLYWYRQAAGRGLQLLFYSVGIGQISSEVPQNLSASRPQDRQFILSSKKLLLSDSGFYLCAWSAGGPGYEQYFGPGTRLTVT.

This clonotype was observed many times. The chain employs TRBV28 and TRBJ1-2; D is unclear. Trimming took off 6 bases at V and 3 bases at J, with 8 bases between the two ends. CDR3 length equals 12 residues. CDR1 and CDR2 from the germline V gene are MDHEN and SYDVKM. The CDR3 DNA follows: TGTGCCAGCAGGGCTTCTGACTATGGCTACACCTTC. Translating it yields CASRASDYGYTF.

This clonotype was counted at least ten times. The V call is TRBV7-2, the J call TRBJ1-5, with TRBD1 as a possible D gene (6 bases). CDR3 size: 14 residues. CDR1 is SGHTA, CDR2 FQGNSA, per germline. Trimming stripped 4 bases from V and 4 bases from J, with 11 bases between. CDR3 DNA: TGTGCCAGCAGCTCGGGACAAAAAAATCAGCCCCAGCATTTT. This sequence encodes CASSSGQKNQPQHF.

This clonotype has a single count. This chain links TRBV6-1 with TRBJ1-1; D is possibly TRBD1 (6 bases). This CDR3 contains 15 residues. Trimming left V 5 bases short and J 6 bases short, with 19 bases between. CDR1 and CDR2 from the germline V gene are MNHNS and SASEGT. CDR3 sequence: CASSRGGEFSAEAFF. The DNA for the CDR3 is TGTGCCAGCAGTCGGGGGGGCGAATTCTCTGCTGAAGCTTTCTTT.

This clonotype was counted at least ten times. V usage is TRBV28 and J usage is TRBJ1-1; D may be TRBD1 (6 bases). V lost 3 bases, J lost 1 base, and 12 bases lay in between. The CDR3 contains 15 residues. Looked up from germline, CDR1 is MDHEN and CDR2 is SYDVKM. The CDR3 DNA reads as TGTGCCAGCAGTTTTGGGGGCTTACAGAACACTGAAGCTTTCTTT. It encodes CASSFGGLQNTEAFF.

This clonotype was detected many times. The chain employs TRBV28 and TRBJ2-7; TRBD2 matches 10 bases. The V gene's germline CDR1 is MDHEN and CDR2 SYDVKM. J was trimmed by 0 bases and V by 6 bases; bases with no gene match: 2. This CDR3 is built from 14 residues. Here the CDR3 reads CASRLAGPSYEQYF. The CDR3 DNA reads as TGTGCCAGCAGACTAGCGGGACCCTCCTACGAGCAGTACTTC.

This clonotype was seen at least ten times. The V call is TRBV7-2, the J call TRBJ1-1; perhaps TRBD1 as D (6 bases). Germline V CDR1 and CDR2: SGHTA, FQGNSA. V gave up 0 bases and J gave up 11 bases, with 22 bases separating them. CDR3 length: 16 residues. In nucleotides, the CDR3 is TGTGCCAGCAGCTTAGCCCTCGGTCGGGGGCTAAGGGAGGCTTTCTTT. Its translation: CASSLALGRGLREAFF. Full variable domain (outside the CDR3, taken from reference TRBV7-2 and TRBJ1-1): GAGVSQSPSNKVTEKGKDVELRCDPISGHTALYWYRQSLGQGLEFLIYFQGNSAPDKSGLPSDRFSAERTGGSVSTLTIQRTQQEDSAVYLCASSLALGRGLREAFFGQGTRLTVV.

V is TRBV7-9 and J is TRBJ2-7; D is ambiguous. The CDR3 has 12 amino acids. Germline V CDR1 and CDR2: SEHNR, FQNEAQ (reference sequence). V was trimmed by 4 bases and J by 6 bases, leaving 10 bases between them. The CDR3 nucleotides read TGTGCCAGCAGCTCTTTATTTGGCGAGCAGTACTTC. Encoded protein: CASSSLFGEQYF.